What follows is one TCR beta chain and its context. Its antigen remains unidentified. Given a much more abundant clone one base away, this may be a read error. TCRdb processed the PCR reads anew with MiXCR; each CDR3 protein has one entry. The sample holds some 70,000 distinct CDR3 sequences; around a sixth are singletons and the top ten take nearly 1.5%. This sample stems from a study of molecular identifiers for immune sequencing clone quantification. Study results and limitations: Jurkat TCR RNA that was spiked in from one cell was reportedly detectable among 950,000 to 1,000,000 naive cells.

Naive CD8 libraries came from around 18,000 to 910,000 sorted cells with 10%, 30% or 50% RNA. The CDR3 consists of 14 residues. The ends were cut back, 6 bases at V and 2 bases at J, with 14 bases in the middle. The V and J genes are TRBV12-3 or TRBV12-4 and TRBJ2-7, with TRBD1 as a possible D gene (5 bases). Sequencing was carried out using naive CD8+ T cells from blood, with Jurkat cell RNA spiked in. Described subset: FACS-sorted CD8+CD4-CCR7+CD45RA+ naive T cells. The source of this sequence is a human donor in good health. Some libraries in this study had Jurkat cell RNA spiked in. The CDR3, as DNA: TGTGCCAGCAGCGAAGGGGCAGGAGCCTACGAGCAGTACTTC. This codes for CASSEGAGAYEQYF.